One and the same sample provided the 6 T cell receptor beta chains below, sequenced in a study of cytomegalovirus exposure and HLA in healthy donors. Use of 60 Vbeta and 13 Jbeta primers characterized the PCR. The method was immunoSEQ multiplex PCR; TCRdb's version includes in-frame clones alone and lacks a portion of them. The profile shows 110,000 to 150,000 clones, around 80% of them singletons. The sequenced sample consisted of PBMCs. The receptors come from a woman aged 45-59 years in good health and CMV-seropositive.

The V gene is TRBV11-1, the J gene TRBJ2-3; the match to TRBD2 covers 8 bases. The CDR3 has 18 residues. Losses at the gene ends were 1 base for V and 10 bases for J; bases not matched to a gene: 19. Germline lookup yields CDR1 SGHAT and CDR2 FQDESV (reference sequence). The CDR3 DNA reads as TGTGCCAGCAGCTTAGACAGGCGGGGGGTCTTCCTTCCCTATCCGCAGTATTTT. It specifies CASSLDRRGVFLPYPQYF.

This chain joins TRBV6-5 and TRBJ2-2, with D possibly being TRBD1 (5 bases). V lost 4 bases and J 4 bases, leaving 13 bases between the germline ends. CDR1 and CDR2 (germline): MNHEY, SVGAGI. This CDR3 is built from 15 residues. CDR3 nucleotide sequence: TGTGCCAGCAGTTGGGCAGGGTCGGGCACCGGGGAGCTGTTTTTT. As protein: CASSWAGSGTGELFF.

This chain connects TRBV5-6 to TRBJ1-2; possible D gene TRBD1, 5 bases. Germline assignment: CDR1 SGHDT and CDR2 YYEEEE. The V end was cut by 7 bases, the J end by 8 bases, with 18 bases between. The CDR3 has 13 residues. CDR3 sequence (DNA): TGTGCCAGCGGAGGGAGGGGCCTCTGGGGCTACACCTTC. It yields the protein CASGGRGLWGYTF.

The genes are TRBV5-8 and TRBJ1-2, with 7 positions matching TRBD1. Trimming at V came to 4 bases and at J to 3 bases, leaving 3 bases not matched to a gene. Germline V CDR1 and CDR2: SGHTS, YDEGEE. The CDR3 runs 13 residues. The CDR3 loop reads CASSRQGYYGYTF. The DNA for the CDR3 is TGTGCCAGCAGCCGACAGGGTTACTATGGCTACACCTTC.

The genes are TRBV5-4 and TRBJ2-7; possibly TRBD1 for D (6 bases). Trimming shortened V by 5 bases and J by 0 bases, and 9 bases separated the two germline ends. This CDR3 is 13 amino acids long. CDR1 and CDR2 (germline): SGHNT, YYREEE (reference sequence). This CDR3 is CASRIRGSYEQYF. DNA for the CDR3: TGTGCCAGCAGAATCAGGGGCTCCTACGAGCAGTACTTC. Full variable domain (remainder filled in from reference TRBV5-4 and TRBJ2-7): ETGVTQSPTHLIKTRGQQVTLRCSSQSGHNTVSWYQQALGQGPQFIFQYYREEENGRGNFPPRFSGLQFPNYSSELNVNALELDDSALYLCASRIRGSYEQYFGPGTRLTVT.

This chain uses TRBV6-6 with TRBJ2-5; TRBD1 agrees at 10 bases. TRBJ2-7 explains the end of the DNA better; the J call may be wrong. Germline V gives CDR1 MNHNY, CDR2 SVGAGI (reference sequence). The CDR3 is 14 amino acids. The chain's CDR3 is CASRWTGGSYEQYF. CDR3 bases: TGTGCCAGCAGGTGGACAGGGGGGTCCTACGAGCAGTACTTC.